These 15 T cell receptor beta chains came from one sample sequenced in a study of blood T cell repertoires in COVID-19. Using immunoSEQ multiplex PCR, the repertoire was profiled, and TCRdb retains in-frame clones only, with some absent. The data contain over 75,000 clones, 90% of them singletons. The material sequenced was peripheral blood. Receptors were obtained from a man in his fifties or sixties with acute or convalescent COVID-19.

This clone counts as medium-sized. The chain has TRBV4-3 and TRBJ1-4, with TRBD1 as a possible D gene (6 bases). Germline loops: CDR1 LGHNA, CDR2 YSLEER. There are 15 residues in the CDR3. Trimming removed 1 base from V and 5 bases from J, with 11 bases in between. The chain's CDR3 is CASSQGTAQNEKLFF. The CDR3 bases are TGCGCCAGCAGCCAAGGGACAGCCCAAAATGAAAAACTGTTTTTT.

This chain joins TRBV24-1 and TRBJ2-7, with D possibly matching TRBD1 (6 bases). Trimming left V 8 bases short and J 3 bases short, with 13 bases between. The CDR3 is 13 residues long. Germline V lookup: CDR1 KGHDR, CDR2 SFDVKD. The CDR3 spells CATTLTGFYEQYF. The CDR3 DNA follows: TGTGCCACCACACTGACAGGCTTCTACGAGCAGTACTTC.

The V call is TRBV5-1, the J call TRBJ2-5, with TRBD2 identical over 14 bases. The trim removed 4 bases at V and 5 bases at J, leaving 10 bases unmatched. Germline values: CDR1 SGHRS, CDR2 YFSETQ. CDR3 length: 17 amino acids. Here the CDR3 DNA reads TGCGCCAGCAGCCCAACCGGGACTAGCGGGAGCGGGGAGACCCAGTACTTC. It is translated as CASSPTGTSGSGETQYF.

This clone was seen only once. The chain employs TRBV15 and TRBJ2-1; D is perhaps TRBD2 (6 bases). Deletions cut 0 bases from V and 7 bases from J, with 16 bases between. The CDR3 sequence is 16 residues long. Germline V gene sequence: CDR1 LNHNV, CDR2 YYDKDF (reference sequence). CDR3 sequence reads: CATSRDAPGTWNEQFF. The CDR3 DNA reads as TGTGCCACCAGCAGAGATGCGCCAGGGACTTGGAATGAGCAGTTCTTC.

This chain connects TRBV7-9 to TRBJ1-1; no definite D call. The germline V gene encodes CDR1 SEHNR and CDR2 FQNEAQ (reference sequence). V lost 5 bases, J lost 7 bases, and 11 bases lay in between. The CDR3 totals 12 residues. This CDR3 is CASSQSQLEAFF. CDR3 in DNA: TGTGCCAGCAGCCAATCTCAACTTGAAGCTTTCTTT.

The chain is built from TRBV14 and TRBJ2-4; tentative D call: TRBD1 (5 bases). CDR3 length: 14 residues. The germline gives CDR1 SGHDN, CDR2 FVKESK. The V end was cut by 1 base, the J end by 8 bases, with 12 bases between. The CDR3 is CASSQGGALDIQYF. The CDR3 nucleotides read TGTGCCAGCAGCCAAGGGGGCGCCCTGGACATTCAGTACTTC.

V and J are TRBV18 and TRBJ1-1, with D perhaps TRBD1 (6 bases). CDR1 is KGHSH and CDR2 is LQKENI in the germline V gene. The CDR3 length is 13 residues. V was shortened by 3 bases and J by 10 bases, with 15 bases between the two germline ends. For the CDR3, the DNA is TGTGCCAGCTCACCCGGACAGCGGTTAGGAGCTTTCTTT. This codes for CASSPGQRLGAFF.

The chain combines TRBV19 with TRBJ1-2, with TRBD1 as a possible D gene (6 bases). The germline gives CDR1 LNHDA, CDR2 SQIVND (reference sequence). CDR3 length: 12 residues. Trimming pared 3 bases from V and 5 bases from J, leaving 7 bases between. The CDR3 spells CASSIRGYGYTF. The DNA for the CDR3 is TGTGCCAGTAGTATCAGGGGATATGGCTACACCTTC.

The chain recombines TRBV19 with TRBJ1-3; no clear D gene. The CDR3 length is 14 residues. Trimming shortened V by 3 bases and J by 0 bases, and 6 bases separated the two germline ends. CDR1 and CDR2 from the germline V gene are LNHDA and SQIVND (reference sequence). This CDR3 reads CASSIGNSGNTIYF. DNA for the CDR3: TGTGCCAGTAGTATCGGGAACTCTGGAAACACCATATATTTT. The full variable domain, with the rest looked up from reference TRBV19 and TRBJ1-3, is DGGITQSPKYLFRKEGQNVTLSCEQNLNHDAMYWYRQDPGQGLRLIYYSQIVNDFQKGDIAEGYSVSREKKESFPLTVTSAQKNPTAFYLCASSIGNSGNTIYFGEGSWLTVV.

J is TRBJ2-7 and V is TRBV28, with TRBD2 matching 13 bases. The germline V gene has CDR1 MDHEN and CDR2 SYDVKM. This CDR3 contains 14 residues. V gave up 10 bases and J gave up 4 bases; unmatched junction bases: 7. In DNA form, the CDR3 reads TGTGCCACACTACTAGCGGGAGGGCCGTACGAGCAGTACTTC. It yields the protein CATLLAGGPYEQYF.

This chain links TRBV6-6 with TRBJ2-7, with D maybe TRBD1 (6 bases). V was clipped by 6 bases and J by 3 bases, with 12 bases between them. Germline V gene sequence: CDR1 MNHNY, CDR2 SVGAGI (reference sequence). The CDR3 sequence is 13 residues long. The CDR3 region has the DNA TGTGCCAGCAGACACAGGGTAGTCTACGAGCAGTACTTC. Translating gives CASRHRVVYEQYF.

This clone was seen a handful of times. The V call is TRBV6-6, the J call TRBJ2-7; the D gene is possibly TRBD2 (5 bases). V lost 2 bases and J 3 bases, leaving 17 bases between the germline ends. Germline V gene sequence: CDR1 MNHNY, CDR2 SVGAGI (reference sequence). This CDR3 contains 16 residues. The CDR3 nucleotides read TGTGCCAGCAGTTACGGGCTAGCAAGTCATTACTACGAGCAGTACTTC. It yields the protein CASSYGLASHYYEQYF.

The gene calls are TRBV2 and TRBJ2-1; unclear D gene. With 7 bases removed from V and 8 bases from J, the gap between germline ends came to 6 bases. This CDR3 region has 10 residues. Germline CDR1 SNHLY, CDR2 FYNNEI. As DNA, the CDR3 is TGTGCCAGCAAAAGCTATGAGCAGTTCTTC. Amino acid sequence: CASKSYEQFF. The complete variable domain, with remaining parts taken from reference TRBV2 and TRBJ2-1, reads EPEVTQTPSHQVTQMGQEVILRCVPISNHLYFYWYRQILGQKVEFLVSFYNNEISEKSEIFDDQFSVERPDGSNFTLKIRSTKLEDSAMYFCASKSYEQFFGPGTRLTVL.

The rearrangement joins TRBV7-2 to TRBJ1-2, with D unresolved. The CDR3 sequence is 13 residues long. Germline loops: CDR1 SGHTA, CDR2 FQGNSA. Trimming removed 1 base from V and 4 bases from J, with 7 bases in between. Written as DNA, the CDR3 is TGTGCCAGCAGCTTAGACCCCGGCTATGGCTACACCTTC. This codes for CASSLDPGYGYTF.

This clone came up once. The chain uses TRBV28 and TRBJ2-7; possibly TRBD2 for D (5 bases). From germline, CDR1 is MDHEN and CDR2 SYDVKM. CDR3 length equals 14 residues. V was clipped by 4 bases and J by 3 bases, with 13 bases between them. CDR3 sequence: CASSSPSEGYEQYF. CDR3 sequence (DNA): TGTGCCAGCAGTTCCCCCTCCGAGGGCTACGAGCAGTACTTC.